The text below deals with one T cell receptor (beta chain). The data were obtained in a study of blood T cell repertoires in COVID-19. With 4 bases clipped from V and 0 bases from J, the junction kept 14 bases outside the gene matches. CDR1 SGDLS and CDR2 YYNGEE come from the germline V gene. The CDR3 runs to 19 residues. Method: immunoSEQ multiplex PCR; TCRdb's copy keeps in-frame clones and lacks some. The repertoire holds roughly 150,000 clones, with around four fifths as singletons. The chain carries TRBV9 and TRBJ1-3; 9 nucleotides line up with TRBD1. The TCR was taken from a man aged 65 to 79 who had recovered from COVID-19. The sample was peripheral blood. The DNA for the CDR3 is TGTGCCAGCAGCTCCGGGACAGGGATAACCGGAGGCTCTGGAAACACCATATATTTT. Translated, it gives CASSSGTGITGGSGNTIYF.